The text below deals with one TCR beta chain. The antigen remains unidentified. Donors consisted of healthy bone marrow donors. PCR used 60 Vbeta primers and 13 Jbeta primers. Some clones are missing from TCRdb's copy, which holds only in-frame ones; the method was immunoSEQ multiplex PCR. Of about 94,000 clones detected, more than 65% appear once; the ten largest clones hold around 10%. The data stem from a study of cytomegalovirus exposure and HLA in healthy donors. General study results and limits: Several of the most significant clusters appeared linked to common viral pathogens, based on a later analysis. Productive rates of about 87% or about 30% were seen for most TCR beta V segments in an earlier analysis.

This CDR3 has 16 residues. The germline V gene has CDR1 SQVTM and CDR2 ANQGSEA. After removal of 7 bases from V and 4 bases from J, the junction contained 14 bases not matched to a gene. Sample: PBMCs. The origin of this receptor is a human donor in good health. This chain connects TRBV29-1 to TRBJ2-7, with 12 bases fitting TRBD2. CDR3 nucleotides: TGCAGCGCCGACGGACTAGCGGGATTCCAACGATACGAGCAGTACTTC. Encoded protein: CSADGLAGFQRYEQYF.